This T cell receptor (beta chain) came from a study of Graves' ophthalmopathy and Graves' hyperthyroidism. This clonotype was counted a single time. Amplification from RNA transcripts yielded the TCR beta CDR3 regions. Investigators did first-round RT-PCR with HTBI primers, then second-round multiplex PCR. TCRdb analysed the multiplex PCR reads with MiXCR anew, one entry per CDR3 protein. The sample lists 500,000 to 800,000 distinct CDR3 sequences, 35% to 50% seen once, with over 2.5% in the top ten. V was trimmed by 4 bases and J by 7 bases, leaving 17 bases between them. This CDR3 is 14 amino acids long. The V gene's germline CDR1 is SGDLS and CDR2 YYNGEE.

This sequence originates from an adult man with Graves' ophthalmopathy. The chain carries TRBV9 and TRBJ1-2; no clear D. The sequenced material came from peripheral blood. CDR3 protein: CASSSHTGELGYTF. DNA for the CDR3: TGTGCCAGCAGCAGTCACACCGGGGAGCTTGGCTACACCTTC.